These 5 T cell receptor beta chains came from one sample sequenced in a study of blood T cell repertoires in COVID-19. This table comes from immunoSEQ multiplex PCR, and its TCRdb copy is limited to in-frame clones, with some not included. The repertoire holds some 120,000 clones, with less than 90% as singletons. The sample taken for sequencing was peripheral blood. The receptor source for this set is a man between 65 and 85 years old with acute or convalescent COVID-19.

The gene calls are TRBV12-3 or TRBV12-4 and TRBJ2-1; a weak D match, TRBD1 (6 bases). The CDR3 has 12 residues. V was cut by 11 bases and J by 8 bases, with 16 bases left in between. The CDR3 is CASQGIMDEQFF. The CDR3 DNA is TGTGCCTCACAGGGTATTATGGATGAGCAGTTCTTC.

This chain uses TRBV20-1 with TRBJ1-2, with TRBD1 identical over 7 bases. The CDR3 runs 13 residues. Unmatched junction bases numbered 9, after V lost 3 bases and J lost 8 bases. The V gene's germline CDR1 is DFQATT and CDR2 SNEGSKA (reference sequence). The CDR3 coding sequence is TGCAGTGCTAGTGACAGGGATGTTGAAGGCTACACCTTC. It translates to CSASDRDVEGYTF.

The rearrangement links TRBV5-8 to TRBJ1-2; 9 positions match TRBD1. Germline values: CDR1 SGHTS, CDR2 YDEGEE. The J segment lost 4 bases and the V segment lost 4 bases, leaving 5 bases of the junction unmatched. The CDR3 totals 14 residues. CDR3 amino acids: CASSPGQGRYGYTF. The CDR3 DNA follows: TGTGCCAGCAGCCCAGGACAGGGGCGCTATGGCTACACCTTC. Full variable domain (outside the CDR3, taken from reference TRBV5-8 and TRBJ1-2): EAGVTQSPTHLIKTRGQQATLRCSPISGHTSVYWYQQALGLGLQFLLWYDEGEERNRGNFPPRFSGRQFPNYSSELNVNALELEDSALYLCASSPGQGRYGYTFGSGTRLTVV.

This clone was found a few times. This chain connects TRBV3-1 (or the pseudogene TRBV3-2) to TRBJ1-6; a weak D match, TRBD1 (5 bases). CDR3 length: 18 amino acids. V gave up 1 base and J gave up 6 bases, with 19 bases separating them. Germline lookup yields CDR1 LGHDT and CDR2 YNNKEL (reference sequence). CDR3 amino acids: CASSQGSAGWLSNSPLHF. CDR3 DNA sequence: TGTGCCAGCAGCCAAGGGTCGGCAGGGTGGCTGTCTAATTCACCCCTCCACTTT.

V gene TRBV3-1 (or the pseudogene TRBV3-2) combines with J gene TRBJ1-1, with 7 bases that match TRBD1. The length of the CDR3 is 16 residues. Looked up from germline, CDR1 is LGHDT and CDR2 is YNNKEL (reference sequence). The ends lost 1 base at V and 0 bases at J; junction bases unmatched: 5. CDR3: CASSQGDSFMNTEAFF. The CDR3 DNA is TGTGCCAGCAGCCAAGGGGACAGCTTTATGAACACTGAAGCTTTCTTT.